The 14 T cell receptor beta chains below all came from one sample that was sequenced in a study of blood T cell repertoires in COVID-19. TCRdb's copy holds only in-frame clones and misses some; the assay was immunoSEQ multiplex PCR. Seen here are 110,000 or so clones, 80% to 90% observed once, and the top ten hold approximately 4.5%. Sequencing input: peripheral blood. All receptors derive from a woman aged 50 to 60 with acute or convalescent COVID-19.

This chain joins TRBV7-2 and TRBJ1-5; 8 positions agree with TRBD1. V lost 1 base to trimming and J lost 2 bases; unmatched junction nucleotides: 1. This CDR3 has 15 residues. Germline V CDR1 and CDR2: SGHTA, FQGNSA. The CDR3 is CASSLEGQGNQPQHF. The CDR3 bases are TGTGCCAGCAGCTTAGAGGGACAGGGCAATCAGCCCCAGCATTTT.

This chain joins TRBV28 and TRBJ1-1, with a possible D match to TRBD1 (5 bases). The CDR3 is made up of 14 amino acids. The germline V gene has CDR1 MDHEN and CDR2 SYDVKM. Trimming shortened V by 8 bases and J by 6 bases, and 19 bases separated the two germline ends. CDR3 sequence (DNA): TGTGCCAGCGGGGCGGCCTCAGGGTTTGCTGAAGCTTTCTTT. Translating it yields CASGAASGFAEAFF.

The V gene is TRBV24-1, the J gene TRBJ2-1; TRBD1 aligns across 7 bases. The V and J ends lost 1 base and 4 bases, in that order; junction bases with no gene match: 3. This CDR3 spans 15 amino acids. Germline CDR1 KGHDR, CDR2 SFDVKD. The DNA for the CDR3 is TGTGCCACCAGTGATTTCGGGACAGATTACAATGAGCAGTTCTTC. Translation gives CATSDFGTDYNEQFF.

V gene TRBV28 combines with J gene TRBJ1-4; 12 bases map to TRBD1. Germline V CDR1 and CDR2: MDHEN, SYDVKM. CDR3 size: 15 residues. Losses at the gene ends were 5 bases for V and 8 bases for J; bases not matched to a gene: 6. CDR3 in DNA: TGTGCCAGCAGTGGGACAGGGGGCGCGGGGGAAAAACTGTTTTTT. Its protein product is CASSGTGGAGEKLFF.

This chain uses TRBV6-5 with TRBJ1-1; 7 bases line up with TRBD1. After removal of 4 bases from V and 1 base from J, the junction contained 0 bases not matched to a gene. Germline CDR1 is MNHEY and CDR2 is SVGAGI. The CDR3 is 13 amino acids. DNA for the CDR3: TGTGCCAGCAGTTCAGGGGGGAACACTGAAGCTTTCTTT. As protein: CASSSGGNTEAFF.

V usage is TRBV10-1 and J usage is TRBJ1-5; the D gene is possibly TRBD1 (5 bases). Germline CDR1 WNHNN, CDR2 SYGVQD (reference sequence). The CDR3 extends over 13 amino acids. The V end lost 2 bases, the J end lost 5 bases, and 7 bases lay between the germline ends. CDR3 sequence reads: CASSENRYQPQHF. For the CDR3, the DNA is TGCGCCAGCAGTGAGAACAGGTATCAGCCCCAGCATTTT.

The V gene is TRBV7-9, the J gene TRBJ2-7, with a possible D match to TRBD2 (5 bases). Germline V lookup: CDR1 SEHNR, CDR2 FQNEAQ (reference sequence). The CDR3 consists of 12 residues. With 0 bases removed from V and 9 bases from J, the gap between germline ends came to 9 bases. The CDR3 spells CASSLAEAAQYF. DNA for the CDR3: TGTGCCAGCAGCTTAGCGGAGGCGGCGCAGTACTTC.

The CDR3 coding sequence is TGCGCCAGCAGCCAAGAGGGGGACAGGGCCGGGAATCAGCCCCAGCATTTT. Amino acids: CASSQEGDRAGNQPQHF. This chain uses TRBV4-1 with TRBJ1-5, with 9 bases aligning to TRBD1. This CDR3 is built from 17 residues. Germline V gene sequence: CDR1 MGHRA, CDR2 YSYEKL. After removal of 0 bases from V and 4 bases from J, the junction contained 7 bases not matched to a gene.

J is TRBJ1-4 and V is TRBV28, with 9 positions matching TRBD1. Germline V gives CDR1 MDHEN, CDR2 SYDVKM. The CDR3 sequence is 16 residues long. The ends lost 4 bases at V and 7 bases at J; junction bases unmatched: 10. The CDR3 region is CASSSPRDRVLEKLFF. The DNA for the CDR3 is TGTGCCAGCAGTTCTCCCAGGGACAGGGTCCTTGAAAAACTGTTTTTT.

The chain has TRBV6-1 and TRBJ1-1; 8 positions match TRBD1. Germline CDR1 MNHNS, CDR2 SASEGT. The V segment lost 3 bases and the J segment 10 bases; nucleotides outside the gene matches: 7. There are 13 residues in the CDR3. CDR3 coding DNA: TGTGCCAGCAGTGATGAGGACAGGGCTCGAGCTTTCTTT. Encoded protein: CASSDEDRARAFF.

The V call is TRBV11-2, the J call TRBJ1-1; no definite D call. The CDR3 totals 15 residues. Germline CDR1 SGHAT, CDR2 FQNNGV. V was shortened by 5 bases and J by 5 bases, with 18 bases between the two germline ends. In nucleotides, the CDR3 is TGTGCCAGCAGCCCATCACTTCCGACTAGAACTGAAGCTTTCTTT. It yields the protein CASSPSLPTRTEAFF. The entire variable domain, with the rest obtained from reference TRBV11-2 and TRBJ1-1, is as follows: EAGVAQSPRYKIIEKRQSVAFWCNPISGHATLYWYQQILGQGPKLLIQFQNNGVVDDSQLPKDRFSAERLKGVDSTLKIQPAKLEDSAVYLCASSPSLPTRTEAFFGQGTRLTVV.

The chain combines TRBV4-3 with TRBJ2-7, with D unresolved. Trimming left V 1 base short and J 5 bases short, with 12 bases between. The CDR3 has 14 residues. Germline CDR1 and CDR2: LGHNA and YSLEER. The CDR3 DNA sequence: TGCGCCAGCAGCCAAGGGTTAAACCGGGACGAGCAGTACTTC. As protein: CASSQGLNRDEQYF.

This chain uses TRBV10-3 with TRBJ1-5; 8 bases line up with TRBD1. CDR3 size: 16 residues. CDR1 and CDR2 from the germline V gene are ENHRY and SYGVKD. V dropped 8 bases and J dropped 1; count of bases not matched to a gene: 10. As DNA, the CDR3 is TGTGCCATCGGGGGGCAGACAGGGGACAGCAATCAGCCCCAGCATTTT. Its translation: CAIGGQTGDSNQPQHF.

This clone came up once. The junction does not match germline at one end; this may be a read error. V gene TRBV6-5 combines with J gene TRBJ1-3, with no clear D. The CDR3 extends over 15 amino acids. The germline V gene encodes CDR1 MNHEY and CDR2 SVGAGI. CDR3 amino acids: CASSSAPGTGNTIYF. The CDR3 DNA is TGTGCTAGCAGTTCCGCCCCGGGGACTGGAAACACCATATATTTT.